This is a list of T cell receptor beta chains from one sample in a study of HIV-infected children after antiretroviral therapy interruption. Via MiXCR, TCRdb re-called the 3' RACE reads, giving one row per CDR3 protein. The sample lists about 15,000 distinct CDR3 sequences, about 3.6% occurring once. The material was CD45RO+ CD8+ T cells from PBMCs, pooled from several time points, obtained from a donor given antiretroviral therapy, either interrupted or continuous. Receptors originate from a pool of human donors with HIV. The CDR3 runs from the conserved cysteine through the conserved F or W. The D gene is left open where the match is weak. Clone size is given for some rows only: seen once, a few or many times, or a class if the clone is expanded.

NA	TRBV29-1	many	TRBJ2-1	TGCAGCGTTGAAGATGGGGTAAGACTCCAGGAGTTCTTC	CSVEDGVRLQEFF
NA	TRBV12-3/TRBV12-4	many	TRBJ2-7	TGTGCCAGCAGTCCCGGACGCCTCTACGAGCAGTACTTC	CASSPGRLYEQYF
TRBD1	TRBV6-2/TRBV6-3	many	TRBJ1-5	TGTGCCAGCAGTGAAGGACAGGAGGCTCAGCCCCAGCATTTT	CASSEGQEAQPQHF
TRBD1	TRBV10-3	many	TRBJ2-2	TGTGCCATCAGCGCCCCGGGACAGGGGGCCGGCGGGGAGCTGTTTTTT	CAISAPGQGAGGELFF
TRBD1	TRBV28	NA	TRBJ2-6	TGTGCCAGCAGTCCCCGACAGGGGGTGATCTCTGGGGCCAACGTCCTGACTTTC	CASSPRQGVISGANVLTF
NA	TRBV7-9	many	TRBJ1-5	TGTGCCAGCAGCACCCGGACAGAGCATAGCAATCAGCCCCAGCATTTT	CASSTRTEHSNQPQHF
NA	TRBV11-2	many	TRBJ1-4	TGTGCCAGCAGCTTTGTCCTTCCGGGGGCCCCTAATGAAAAACTGTTTTTT	CASSFVLPGAPNEKLFF
TRBD1	TRBV27	medium-sized	TRBJ2-7	TGTGCCAGCAGTTTGCCCTATCGAGGACAGGGGGACTGCGAGCAGTACTTC	CASSLPYRGQGDCEQYF
TRBD1	TRBV9	many	TRBJ1-3	TGTGCCAGCAGCCGGGACAGAACTCTTGGAAACACCATATATTTT	CASSRDRTLGNTIYF
TRBD1	TRBV7-6	many	TRBJ2-2	TGTGCCAGCAGCTTAGGCTGGGCACAGGGGTTATCAAACACCGGGGAGCTGTTTTTT	CASSLGWAQGLSNTGELFF
TRBD1	TRBV7-9	many	TRBJ1-2	TGTGCCAGCAGCTGGACAGGGGAGAGCTATGGCTACACCTTC	CASSWTGESYGYTF
TRBD2	TRBV18	many	TRBJ2-4	TGTGCCAGCTCACCCCGGAGTGGGGGGGAAGTATCGGTTCAGTACTTC	CASSPRSGGEVSVQYF
NA	TRBV24-1	many	TRBJ1-5	TGTGCCACCAGTGCATTTTGGGAGACGGAGCCCCAGCATTTT	CATSAFWETEPQHF
TRBD2	TRBV28	many	TRBJ2-3	TGTGCCAGCAGTTCGATTCTAGCGGGGGCCTCCTCTAGCACAGATACGCAGTATTTT	CASSSILAGASSSTDTQYF
NA	TRBV20-1	many	TRBJ2-3	TGCAGTGCGGTCGGGAGAGTCACAGATACGCAGTATTTT	CSAVGRVTDTQYF
NA	TRBV6-6	many	TRBJ1-1	TGTGCCAGCAGTGATGGACAGAACACTGAAGCTTTCTTT	CASSDGQNTEAFF
NA	TRBV6-2/TRBV6-3	many	TRBJ2-3	TGTGCCAGCAGTTTCAGGGAGGCAGATACGCAGTATTTT	CASSFREADTQYF
NA	TRBV15	many	TRBJ2-1	TGTGCCACCAGCCTTCCCCTAGCGAACAATGAGCAGTTCTTC	CATSLPLANNEQFF
TRBD1	TRBV23-1	many	TRBJ2-5	TGCGCCAGCAGTCATGGACAGGACCAAGAGACCCAGTACTTC	CASSHGQDQETQYF
TRBD2	TRBV4-3	NA	TRBJ2-3	TGCGCCAGCAGCCCGAGACTAGCGAGCACAGATACGCAGTATTTT	CASSPRLASTDTQYF
NA	TRBV2	many	TRBJ2-5	TGTGCCAGCAAGAGGGGTGAGGAGACCCAGTACTTC	CASKRGEETQYF
NA	TRBV2	many	TRBJ2-3	TGTGCCAGCAGCGGTGGGCTAGGCACAGATACGCAGTATTTT	CASSGGLGTDTQYF
TRBD1	TRBV28	many	TRBJ2-7	TGTGCCAGCAACCCCCGGGGACAGGGCTACGAGCAGTACTTC	CASNPRGQGYEQYF
NA	TRBV3-1	many	TRBJ1-1	TGTGCCAGCAGCCAAGATCGAAATTTGGCTTTCTTT	CASSQDRNLAFF